This record looks at one TCR beta chain sequence and its context. The antigen remains undetermined. The data were taken from a study of PD-1 blockade in classical Hodgkin lymphoma. Turning to the study itself: Nivolumab dosed at 3 mg/kg went to patients intravenously every 2 weeks. Study-level results: Initiation of nivolumab under 1 year after ASCT led to exclusion of patients. Healthy donors reportedly exceeded newly diagnosed patients in baseline TCR diversity. With CD4+ cells, TCR diversity rose significantly by C4D1, but not with CD8+ cells.

Described time point: cycle 4 day 1 (C4D1), after less than 7 weeks of nivolumab. In every patient, relapse followed autologous stem cell transplantation, while exposure to brentuximab vedotin differed. The CDR3 totals 15 residues. The junction had 9 bases not matched to a gene; V was cut back by 2 bases and J by 9 bases. The germline V gene encodes CDR1 GTSNPN and CDR2 SVGIG (reference sequence). Here immunoSEQ multiplex PCR was the method, and the copy in TCRdb shows in-frame clones only, minus some. This table holds over 85,000 clones, just over 90% found once. This chain uses TRBV30 with TRBJ1-6; 8 bases align to TRBD1. The clonotype originates from a human donor with classical Hodgkin lymphoma. Sequenced here: peripheral blood mononuclear cells (PBMCs), sampled before the fourth cycle of nivolumab. CDR3 in amino acids: CAWSTGGFLSSPLHF. The CDR3 nucleotides are TGTGCCTGGAGTACAGGGGGTTTTTTGAGTTCACCCCTCCACTTT.